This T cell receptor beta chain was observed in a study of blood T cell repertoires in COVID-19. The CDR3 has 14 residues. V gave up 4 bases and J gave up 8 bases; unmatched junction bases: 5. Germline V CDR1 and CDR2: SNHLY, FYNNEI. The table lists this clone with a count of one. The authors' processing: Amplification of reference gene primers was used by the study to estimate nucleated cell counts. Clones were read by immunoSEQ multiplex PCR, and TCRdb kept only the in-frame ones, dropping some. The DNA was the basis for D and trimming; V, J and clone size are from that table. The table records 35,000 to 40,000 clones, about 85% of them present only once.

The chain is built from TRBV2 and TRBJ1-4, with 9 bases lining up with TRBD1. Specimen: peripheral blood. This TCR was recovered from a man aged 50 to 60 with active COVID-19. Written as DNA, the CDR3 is TGTGCCAGCAGTGTCGGGACAGGGTACGAAAAACTGTTTTTT. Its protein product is CASSVGTGYEKLFF.